These 25 T cell receptor beta chains originate from one sample sequenced in a study of Graves' ophthalmopathy and Graves' hyperthyroidism. Investigators amplified TCR beta CDR3 regions from RNA transcripts. In the first round, RT-PCR was carried out with HTBI primers, and a multiplex PCR formed the second round. TCRdb processed the multiplex PCR reads anew with MiXCR; each CDR3 protein has one entry. This sample has about 590,000 distinct CDR3 sequences, with approximately 35% found just once. The source material was peripheral blood or thyroid tissue (not recorded which). The receptors derive from an adult man with Graves' hyperthyroidism.

With regard to this clonotype: A much bigger clone sits one base away, suggesting this may be a read error. The chain uses TRBV2 and TRBJ1-4; 7 bases map to TRBD1. Germline lookup yields CDR1 SNHLY and CDR2 FYNNEI. The CDR3 is 14 residues long. The CDR3 region is CAGSLTGPNEKLFF. DNA for the CDR3: TGTGCCGGCAGTCTGACAGGGCCTAATGAAAAACTGTTTTTT.

The CDR3: CASGQGVAEQYF. As DNA, the CDR3 is TGTGCCAGCGGACAGGGTGTAGCCGAGCAGTACTTC. This sequence joins TRBV2 and TRBJ2-7, with 8 bases matching TRBD1. This CDR3 has 12 residues. Trimming at V came to 8 bases and at J to 6 bases, leaving 6 bases not matched to a gene. Looked up from germline, CDR1 is SNHLY and CDR2 is FYNNEI.

The chain couples TRBV13 to TRBJ2-7, with 8 positions matching TRBD2. Germline trimming cut 2 bases from V and 5 bases from J; bases unmatched to any gene: 8. CDR3 length: 15 residues. Germline V CDR1 and CDR2: PRHDT, FYEKMQ (reference sequence). DNA for the CDR3: TGTGCCAGCAGCTTAAACGGGAGGGGGGGGAACGAGCAGTACTTC. Translating gives CASSLNGRGGNEQYF.

The chain couples TRBV5-4 to TRBJ2-2; D is possibly TRBD1 (5 bases). Trimming pared 4 bases from V and 4 bases from J, leaving 17 bases between. This CDR3 has 16 residues. Per the germline V gene, CDR1 is SGHNT and CDR2 is YYREEE (reference sequence). The CDR3 DNA reads as TGTGCCAGCAGCCAAGCCCCAGGGTATCGCACCGGGGAGCTGTTTTTT. Protein sequence: CASSQAPGYRTGELFF.

This chain uses TRBV24-1 with TRBJ2-3; 9 nucleotides agree with TRBD2. The CDR3 contains 15 residues. The germline V gene encodes CDR1 KGHDR and CDR2 SFDVKD. The trim removed 9 bases at V and 0 bases at J, leaving 6 bases unmatched. The CDR3 protein is CATAERGASTDTQYF. DNA for the CDR3: TGTGCCACCGCCGAGCGGGGGGCAAGCACAGATACGCAGTATTTT.

The sample holds many counts of this clonotype. The rearrangement links TRBV5-1 to TRBJ2-7, with D unresolved. The CDR3 runs 14 residues. V was pared by 2 bases and J by 0 bases, with 9 bases between. Germline loops: CDR1 SGHRS, CDR2 YFSETQ. The CDR3 is CASSLAPSSYEQYF. CDR3 nucleotides: TGCGCCAGCAGCTTAGCTCCCAGCTCCTACGAGCAGTACTTC.

The chain employs TRBV15 and TRBJ1-4, with TRBD1 as a possible D gene (6 bases). This CDR3 has 16 residues. Germline-derived CDR1 and CDR2 are LNHNV and YYDKDF (reference sequence). The germline V and J ends were trimmed by 3 bases and 8 bases, with 19 bases remaining between them. The CDR3 nucleotides read TGTGCCACCAGCAGGGGCCAACAGGGAAATATAGAAAAACTGTTTTTT. It codes for CATSRGQQGNIEKLFF.

This clonotype was picked up many times. This sequence joins TRBV6-6 and TRBJ2-7; 8 bases map to TRBD2. This CDR3 has 16 amino acids. The V and J ends lost 2 bases and 4 bases, in that order; junction bases with no gene match: 10. Per germline, CDR1 MNHNY and CDR2 SVGAGI (reference sequence). CDR3 in DNA: TGTGCCAGCAGTTACCCCTCGGGACTAGAACGGTACGAGCAGTACTTC. Protein: CASSYPSGLERYEQYF.

This clonotype was found many times. V gene TRBV25-1 combines with J gene TRBJ1-1; TRBD1 matches at 11 bases. The J segment lost 5 bases and the V segment lost 7 bases, leaving 3 bases of the junction unmatched. The germline V gene has CDR1 MGHDK and CDR2 SYGVNS. CDR3 size: 13 residues. The CDR3 protein is CASKGQGGTEAFF. The CDR3, as DNA: TGTGCCAGCAAGGGACAGGGGGGGACTGAAGCTTTCTTT.

Turning to this clonotype: A much larger clone lies one base from this, so it may be a read error. The chain uses TRBV7-6 and TRBJ2-7; D unclear. Trimming took 3 bases from V and 7 from J, leaving 13 bases between them. This CDR3 has 13 amino acids. Germline CDR1 is SGHVS and CDR2 is FNYEAQ. The CDR3 loop is CASSFGRYNEQYF. CDR3 DNA: TGTGCCAGCAGCTTTGGCCGGTACAATGAGCAGTACTTC.

This clonotype was detected many times. This chain joins TRBV12-3 or TRBV12-4 and TRBJ1-2; 10 bases fit TRBD1. The V gene end was trimmed by 6 bases and the J gene end by 6 bases; junction bases not matched to a gene: 4. The CDR3 is 13 residues long. The chain's CDR3 is CASSQTGGDGYTF. The CDR3 bases are TGTGCCAGCAGCCAGACAGGGGGCGATGGCTACACCTTC.

The V call is TRBV25-1, the J call TRBJ1-1; 9 bases are a match to TRBD1. The CDR3 totals 14 residues. CDR1 is MGHDK, CDR2 SYGVNS, per germline. The V and J ends lost 8 bases and 3 bases, in that order; junction bases with no gene match: 7. The CDR3 nucleotides read TGTGCCAGCTCATCGGACAGGGGTGACACTGAAGCTTTCTTT. Amino acid sequence: CASSSDRGDTEAFF.

This clonotype was observed at least ten times. This sequence joins TRBV12-3 or TRBV12-4 and TRBJ1-1; possible D gene TRBD1, 6 bases. The CDR3 covers 15 residues. The V end was cut by 6 bases, the J end by 1 base, with 15 bases between. CDR3 sequence reads: CASSSGGAKNTEAFF. In DNA, the CDR3 is TGTGCCAGCAGCTCGGGGGGCGCAAAGAACACTGAAGCTTTCTTT.

This clonotype was counted once. V gene TRBV7-9 combines with J gene TRBJ2-7; D gene uncertain. The tail of the sequence fits TRBJ2-3 better, so the J call may be wrong. This CDR3 region has 14 residues. Germline values: CDR1 SEHNR, CDR2 FQNEAQ (reference sequence). CDR3 nucleotides: TGTGCCAGCAGCTTAGAGGGTCTAGGGGATACGCAGTATTTT. Its protein is CASSLEGLGDTQYF.

This clonotype came up once. This chain uses TRBV20-1 with TRBJ2-7; 16 bases are shared with TRBD2. Trimming removed 4 bases from V and 7 bases from J; junction bases left unmatched: 10. The CDR3 covers 16 residues. Per the germline V gene, CDR1 is DFQATT and CDR2 is SNEGSKA (reference sequence). This chain's CDR3 is CSAIITGTSGGGEQYF. DNA of the CDR3: TGCAGTGCTATCATAACCGGGACTAGCGGGGGGGGTGAGCAGTACTTC.

This clonotype was detected only a few times. Because it lacks the conserved phenylalanine or tryptophan at the end, this CDR3 is likely a read error. V usage is TRBV29-1 and J usage is TRBJ1-1, with D possibly TRBD1 on 6 matching bases. There are 16 residues in the CDR3. CDR1 and CDR2 (germline): SQVTM, ANQGSEA. The CDR3 nucleotides read TGCAGCGTTGAAGATCCCGGGGACAAAATGAACACTGAGGCTTTCCTT. This sequence encodes CSVEDPGDKMNTEAFL.

A note on this clonotype: The conserved phenylalanine or tryptophan is not found at the CDR3 terminus, so this likely reflects a read error. This sequence joins TRBV24-1 and TRBJ1-5; 8 nucleotides line up with TRBD1. Germline V CDR1 and CDR2: KGHDR, SFDVKD. This CDR3 is built from 17 residues. The CDR3 DNA reads TGTGCCAGCAGTTCCAAGGACAGGGATTATAGCAATCAGCCCCAGCATTCT. Protein sequence: CASSSKDRDYSNQPQHS.

A note on this clonotype: This may arise from a read error, as a much more abundant clone is one base away. CDR3 region: CAGSWKEDGEQYF. For the CDR3, the DNA is TGTGCCGGCAGTTGGAAGGAGGACGGCGAGCAGTACTTC. The chain employs TRBV6-1 and TRBJ2-7; D might be TRBD2 (5 bases). There are 13 residues in the CDR3. Germline assignment: CDR1 MNHNS and CDR2 SASEGT.

At least ten counts were recorded for this clonotype. The rearrangement links TRBV4-1 to TRBJ2-5; TRBD1 agrees at 8 bases. The CDR3 is 16 amino acids. Germline V CDR1 and CDR2: MGHRA, YSYEKL. V dropped 5 bases and J dropped 4; count of bases not matched to a gene: 12. The CDR3 DNA is TGCGCCAGCAGCTTACGGACAGGGCTCGTTGGAGAGACCCAGTACTTC. This codes for CASSLRTGLVGETQYF.

The chain employs TRBV24-1 and TRBJ2-7; D gene uncertain. From germline, CDR1 is KGHDR and CDR2 SFDVKD. The V end was cut by 8 bases, the J end by 5 bases, with 12 bases between. The CDR3 has 12 amino acids. The CDR3 DNA sequence: TGTGCCACCAATTGCACAGAGGACGAGCAGTACTTC. Protein: CATNCTEDEQYF.

This clonotype was detected many times. The chain recombines TRBV2 with TRBJ2-3, with unresolved D. V dropped 2 bases and J dropped 8 bases, with 11 bases sitting between them. Germline lookup yields CDR1 SNHLY and CDR2 FYNNEI. The CDR3 covers 13 residues. CDR3 in amino acids: CASSESGIATQYF. CDR3 nucleotides: TGTGCCAGCAGTGAATCTGGGATAGCTACGCAGTATTTT. The variable domain in full, with the rest retrieved from reference TRBV2 and TRBJ2-3, is EPEVTQTPSHQVTQMGQEVILRCVPISNHLYFYWYRQILGQKVEFLVSFYNNEISEKSEIFDDQFSVERPDGSNFTLKIRSTKLEDSAMYFCASSESGIATQYFGPGTRLTVL.

There are many counts of this clonotype. This chain links TRBV5-1 with TRBJ1-2, with D maybe TRBD1 (6 bases). The V end lost 0 bases, the J end lost 2 bases, and 11 bases lay between the germline ends. There are 15 residues in the CDR3. Germline assignment: CDR1 SGHRS and CDR2 YFSETQ. The CDR3 region is CASSLDTRGNYGYTF. DNA of the CDR3: TGCGCCAGCAGCTTGGATACCAGGGGAAACTATGGCTACACCTTC.

The J gene is TRBJ2-5, the V gene TRBV29-1; 9 bases are shared with TRBD1. Germline V CDR1 and CDR2: SQVTM, ANQGSEA. The ends lost 3 bases at V and 7 bases at J; junction bases unmatched: 6. CDR3 length equals 13 residues. Here the CDR3 DNA reads TGCAGCGTTGAGGGACCGGGACAGGGGACCCAGTACTTC. This encodes CSVEGPGQGTQYF.

J is TRBJ2-7 and V is TRBV11-2; the match to TRBD2 covers 7 bases. CDR1 is SGHAT and CDR2 is FQNNGV in the germline V gene. The CDR3 extends over 15 amino acids. V shed 4 bases and J 2 bases; nucleotides not matched to a gene: 8. The CDR3 is CASSSIRDYPYEQYF. DNA of the CDR3: TGTGCCAGCAGCTCTATCCGGGACTACCCCTACGAGCAGTACTTC.

The chain recombines TRBV11-3 with TRBJ1-5; tentative D call: TRBD1 (6 bases). The CDR3 covers 16 residues. Deletions cut 5 bases from V and 2 bases from J, with 16 bases between. Germline values: CDR1 SGHNT, CDR2 YENEEA. CDR3 nucleotide sequence: TGTGCCAGCAGCCCGGGACAAGGGGATGGCAATCAGCCCCAGCATTTT. Translation gives CASSPGQGDGNQPQHF.